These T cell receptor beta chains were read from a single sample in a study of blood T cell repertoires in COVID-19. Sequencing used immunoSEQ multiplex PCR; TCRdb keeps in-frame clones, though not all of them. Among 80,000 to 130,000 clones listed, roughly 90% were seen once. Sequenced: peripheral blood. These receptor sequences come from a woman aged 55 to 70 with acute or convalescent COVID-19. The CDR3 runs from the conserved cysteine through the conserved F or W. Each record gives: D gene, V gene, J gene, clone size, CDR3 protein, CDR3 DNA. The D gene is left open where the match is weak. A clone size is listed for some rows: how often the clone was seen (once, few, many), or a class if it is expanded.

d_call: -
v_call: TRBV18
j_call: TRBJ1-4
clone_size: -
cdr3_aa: CASSPNEESEKLFF
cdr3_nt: TGTGCCAGCTCACCAAACGAGGAGAGTGAAAAACTGTTTTTT

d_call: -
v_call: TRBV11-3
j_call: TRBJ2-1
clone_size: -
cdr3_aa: CASSPRGGSYNEQFF
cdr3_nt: TGTGCCAGCAGCCCGAGGGGGGGCTCCTACAATGAGCAGTTCTTC

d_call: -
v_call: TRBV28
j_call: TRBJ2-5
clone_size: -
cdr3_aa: CASSSGETQYF
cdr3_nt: TGTGCCAGCAGTTCAGGGGAGACCCAGTACTTC

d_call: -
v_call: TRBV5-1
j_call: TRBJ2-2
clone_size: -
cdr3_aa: CASSLAVNTGELFF
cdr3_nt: TGCGCCAGCAGCTTGGCCGTCAACACCGGGGAGCTGTTTTTT

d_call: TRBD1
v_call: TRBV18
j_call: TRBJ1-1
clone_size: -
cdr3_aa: CASSRSGTGSAFF
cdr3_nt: TGTGCCAGCTCGCGATCCGGGACAGGGTCCGCTTTCTTT

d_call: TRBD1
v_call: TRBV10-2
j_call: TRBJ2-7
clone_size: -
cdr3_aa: CAVLTGGAYEQYF
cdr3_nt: TGCGCCGTCCTTACAGGGGGCGCCTACGAGCAGTACTTC

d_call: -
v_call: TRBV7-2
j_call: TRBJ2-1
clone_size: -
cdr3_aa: CASTTDRYNEQFF
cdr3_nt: TGTGCCAGCACCACCGACAGATACAATGAGCAGTTCTTC

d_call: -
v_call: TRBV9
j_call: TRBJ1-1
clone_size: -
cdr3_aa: CASSPTVNTEAFF
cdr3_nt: TGTGCCAGCAGCCCTACAGTGAACACTGAAGCTTTCTTT

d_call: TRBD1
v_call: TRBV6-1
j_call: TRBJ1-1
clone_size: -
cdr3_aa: CASSGELGQGGTEAFF
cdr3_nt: TGTGCCAGCAGTGGCGAACTCGGACAGGGAGGAACTGAAGCTTTCTTT

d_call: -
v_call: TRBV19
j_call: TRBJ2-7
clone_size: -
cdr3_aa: CASSTQTGHLYEQYF
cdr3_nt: TGTGCCAGTAGTACGCAAACGGGACACCTCTACGAGCAGTACTTC

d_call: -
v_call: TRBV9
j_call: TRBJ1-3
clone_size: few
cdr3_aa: CASSVDPGRGNTIYF
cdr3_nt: TGTGCCAGCAGCGTAGATCCAGGGCGGGGAAACACCATATATTTT

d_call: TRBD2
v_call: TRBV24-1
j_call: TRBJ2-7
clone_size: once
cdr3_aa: CATSDSGTSHEQYF
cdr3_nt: TGTGCCACCAGTGATTCCGGGACTAGCCACGAGCAGTACTTC

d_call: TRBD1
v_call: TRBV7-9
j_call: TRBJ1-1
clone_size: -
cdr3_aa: CASSPDRVWSTEAFF
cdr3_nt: TGTGCCAGCAGCCCCGACAGGGTTTGGAGCACTGAAGCTTTCTTT

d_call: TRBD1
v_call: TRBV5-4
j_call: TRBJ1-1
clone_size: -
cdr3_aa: CASSIPRPGQLNTEAFF
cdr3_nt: TGTGCCAGCAGTATACCTAGACCGGGACAGCTGAACACTGAAGCTTTCTTT

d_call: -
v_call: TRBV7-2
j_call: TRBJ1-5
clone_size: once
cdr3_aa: CASSSQGKQPQHF
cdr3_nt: TGTGCCAGCAGTTCCCAGGGGAAACAGCCCCAGCATTTT

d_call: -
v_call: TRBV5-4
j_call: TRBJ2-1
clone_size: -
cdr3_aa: CASSLGRRDEQFF
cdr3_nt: TGTGCCAGCAGCTTGGGGAGGAGGGATGAGCAGTTCTTC

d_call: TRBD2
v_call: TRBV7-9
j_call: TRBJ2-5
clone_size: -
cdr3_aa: CASSSEGGLAGEGETQYF
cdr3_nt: TGTGCCAGCAGCTCCGAGGGGGGTCTAGCGGGAGAGGGAGAGACCCAGTACTTC

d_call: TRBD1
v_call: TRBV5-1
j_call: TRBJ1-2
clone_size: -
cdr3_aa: CASSPQGARGYTF
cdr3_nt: TGCGCCAGCAGCCCTCAGGGGGCGCGTGGCTACACCTTC

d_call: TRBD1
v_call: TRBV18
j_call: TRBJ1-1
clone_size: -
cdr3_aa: CASSPPGQVTEAFF
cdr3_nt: TGTGCCAGCTCACCACCGGGACAGGTCACTGAAGCTTTCTTT

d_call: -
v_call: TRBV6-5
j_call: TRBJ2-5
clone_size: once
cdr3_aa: CASGSGLETQYF
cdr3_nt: TGTGCCAGCGGGAGTGGTCTAGAGACCCAGTACTTC

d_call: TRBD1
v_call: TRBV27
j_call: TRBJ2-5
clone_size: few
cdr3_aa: CASSFRTGGDGTQYF
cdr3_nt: TGTGCCAGCAGTTTTCGGACAGGCGGTGATGGGACCCAGTACTTC

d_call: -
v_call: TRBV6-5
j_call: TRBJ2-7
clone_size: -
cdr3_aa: CASSYSAVYEQYF
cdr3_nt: TGTGCCAGCAGTTACTCGGCGGTCTACGAGCAGTACTTC

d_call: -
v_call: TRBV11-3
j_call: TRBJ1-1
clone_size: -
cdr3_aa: CASSLGTLGRTEAFF
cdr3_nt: TGTGCCAGCAGCTTAGGGACGCTTGGGAGGACTGAAGCTTTCTTT

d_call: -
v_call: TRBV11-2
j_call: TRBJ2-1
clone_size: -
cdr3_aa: CASSLRGDNEQFF
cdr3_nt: TGTGCCAGCAGCCTCCGGGGAGACAATGAGCAGTTCTTC

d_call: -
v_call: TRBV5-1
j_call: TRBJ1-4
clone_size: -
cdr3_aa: CASSLGSAGQNEKLFF
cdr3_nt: TGCGCCAGCAGCTTGGGGTCGGCAGGGCAGAATGAAAAACTGTTTTTT

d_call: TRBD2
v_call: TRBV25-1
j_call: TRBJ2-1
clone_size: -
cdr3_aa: CASSTLLAGTYNEQFF
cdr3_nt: TGTGCCAGCAGTACCCTACTAGCGGGTACCTACAATGAGCAGTTCTTC

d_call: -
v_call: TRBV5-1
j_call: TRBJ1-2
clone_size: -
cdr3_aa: CASSRGDNYGYTF
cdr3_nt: TGCGCCAGCAGCCGCGGGGACAACTATGGCTACACCTTC

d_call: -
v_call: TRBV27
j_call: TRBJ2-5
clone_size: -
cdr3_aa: CASSFHTSPETQYF
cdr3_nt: TGTGCCAGCAGTTTCCATACGAGCCCAGAGACCCAGTACTTC

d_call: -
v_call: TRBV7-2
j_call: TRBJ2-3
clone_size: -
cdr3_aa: CASRQRQYTDTQYF
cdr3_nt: TGTGCCAGCAGGCAACGACAGTACACAGATACGCAGTATTTT

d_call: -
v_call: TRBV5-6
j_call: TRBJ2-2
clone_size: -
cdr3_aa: CASSAGSQGGNTGELFF
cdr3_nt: TGTGCCAGCAGCGCAGGGTCCCAGGGAGGGAACACCGGGGAGCTGTTTTTT

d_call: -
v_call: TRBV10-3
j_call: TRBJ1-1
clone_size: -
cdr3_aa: CAISEIQGNTEAFF
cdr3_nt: TGTGCCATCAGTGAGATACAGGGGAACACTGAAGCTTTCTTT

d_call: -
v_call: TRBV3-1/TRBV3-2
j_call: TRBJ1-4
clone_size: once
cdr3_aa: CASGGVGEKLFF
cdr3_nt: TGTGCCTCCGGCGGGGTTGGGGAAAAACTGTTTTTT

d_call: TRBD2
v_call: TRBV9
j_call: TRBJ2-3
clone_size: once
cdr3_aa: CASSPGTSGRDTDTQYF
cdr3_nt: TGTGCCAGCAGCCCAGGGACTAGCGGGAGGGACACAGATACGCAGTATTTT

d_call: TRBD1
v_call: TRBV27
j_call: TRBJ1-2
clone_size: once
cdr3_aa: CASSLVAAGTGLGNGYTF
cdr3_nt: TGTGCCAGCAGTTTGGTGGCCGCCGGGACAGGGCTAGGAAATGGCTACACCTTC

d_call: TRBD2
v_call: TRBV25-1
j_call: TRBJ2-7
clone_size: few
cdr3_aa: CASSGGGLAGGVYEQYF
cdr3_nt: TGTGCCAGCAGTGGGGGGGGACTAGCGGGAGGCGTTTACGAGCAGTACTTC

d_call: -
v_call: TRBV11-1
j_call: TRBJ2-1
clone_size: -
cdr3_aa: CASSASRGLSYNEQFF
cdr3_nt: TGTGCCAGCAGCGCAAGCAGGGGCCTCTCCTACAATGAGCAGTTCTTC

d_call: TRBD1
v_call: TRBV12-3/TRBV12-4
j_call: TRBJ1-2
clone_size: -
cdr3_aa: CASNRQGWEGYTF
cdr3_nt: TGTGCCAGCAACCGACAGGGTTGGGAGGGCTACACCTTC

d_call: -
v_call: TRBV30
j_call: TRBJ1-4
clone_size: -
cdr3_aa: CAWNQGGLRNEKLFF
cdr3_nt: TGTGCCTGGAACCAAGGAGGACTGCGAAATGAAAAACTGTTTTTT

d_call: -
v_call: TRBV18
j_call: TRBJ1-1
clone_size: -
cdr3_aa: CASSPQARGTEAFF
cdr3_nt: TGTGCCAGCTCACCACAAGCGAGGGGGACTGAAGCTTTCTTT

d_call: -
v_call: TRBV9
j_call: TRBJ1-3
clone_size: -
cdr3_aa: CASSVSLQTGNTIYF
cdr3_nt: TGTGCCAGCAGCGTATCCCTACAGACTGGAAACACCATATATTTT

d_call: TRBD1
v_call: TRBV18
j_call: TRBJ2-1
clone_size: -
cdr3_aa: CASSQTGPGTGANEQFF
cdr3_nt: TGTGCCAGCTCACAAACCGGACCCGGGACAGGGGCCAATGAGCAGTTCTTC

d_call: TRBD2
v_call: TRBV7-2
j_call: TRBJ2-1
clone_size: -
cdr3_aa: CASSPQASAGGSYNEQFF
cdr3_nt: TGTGCCAGCAGTCCACAGGCCAGCGCGGGAGGGTCTTACAATGAGCAGTTCTTC

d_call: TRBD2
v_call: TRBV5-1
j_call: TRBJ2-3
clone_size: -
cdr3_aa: CASSLNSGSQDTQYF
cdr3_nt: TGCGCCAGCAGCTTGAATAGCGGGAGTCAGGATACGCAGTATTTT

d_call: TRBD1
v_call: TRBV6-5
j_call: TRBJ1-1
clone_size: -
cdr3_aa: CASRYRGQVTEAFF
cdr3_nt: TGTGCCAGCAGGTACAGGGGGCAGGTCACTGAAGCTTTCTTT

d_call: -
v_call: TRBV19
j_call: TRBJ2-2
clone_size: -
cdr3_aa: CASNSDRGRGGLFF
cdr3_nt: TGTGCCAGTAATTCGGACAGAGGCCGGGGTGGGCTGTTTTTT

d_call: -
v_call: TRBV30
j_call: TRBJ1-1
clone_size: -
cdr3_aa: CACYPQGRYTEAFF
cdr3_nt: TGTGCCTGTTACCCACAGGGAAGATACACTGAAGCTTTCTTT

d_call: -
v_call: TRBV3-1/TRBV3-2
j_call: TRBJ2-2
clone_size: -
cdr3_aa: CASSQGGNTGELFF
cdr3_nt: TGTGCCAGCAGCCAGGGAGGTAACACCGGGGAGCTGTTTTTT

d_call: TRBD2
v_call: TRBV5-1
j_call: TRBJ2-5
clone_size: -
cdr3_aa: CASSLAGGKETQYF
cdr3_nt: TGCGCCAGCAGCTTGGCGGGAGGGAAAGAGACCCAGTACTTC

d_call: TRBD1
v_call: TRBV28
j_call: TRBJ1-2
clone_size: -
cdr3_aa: CASSRGQATNYGYTF
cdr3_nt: TGTGCCAGCAGTCGCGGACAGGCAACTAACTATGGCTACACCTTC